Listed below are T cell receptor beta chains from one sample, sequenced in a study of post-analysis software for immune sequencing data. MiXCR was run by TCRdb on the PCR reads, yielding one entry per CDR3 protein. Of around 400,000 distinct CDR3 sequences listed, 35% to 45% are singletons. The source material was blood. All receptors come from a girl aged 2 to 10 with multiple sclerosis. Both conserved end residues are part of each CDR3. A D gene is named only where the DNA matches it firmly. Clone size is shown for a subset of rows, as once, few, many or a class of expanded clone.

clone size	D gene	V gene	J gene	CDR3 protein	CDR3 DNA
few	.	TRBV13	TRBJ2-3	CASSLTPDTQYF	TGTGCCAGCAGCTTAACCCCAGATACGCAGTATTTT
once	.	TRBV12-3/TRBV12-4	TRBJ1-2	CASSLNSGLEGYTF	TGTGCCAGCAGTTTGAACTCAGGGTTAGAAGGCTACACCTTC
few	TRBD2	TRBV2	TRBJ2-5	CAGGDRGRETQYF	TGTGCCGGGGGGGATCGCGGGCGCGAGACCCAGTACTTC
few	TRBD2	TRBV5-1	TRBJ2-3	CASSPTGTSEDTQYF	TGCGCCAGCAGCCCCACCGGGACTAGCGAAGATACGCAGTATTTT
few	TRBD2	TRBV4-1	TRBJ2-5	CASSSSGTSRETQYF	TGCGCCAGCAGCTCGTCCGGGACTAGTAGGGAGACCCAGTACTTC
.	TRBD1	TRBV12-3/TRBV12-4	TRBJ1-5	CASSTTGQPNQPQHF	TGTGCCAGCAGTACAACGGGACAGCCTAATCAGCCCCAGCATTTT
.	.	TRBV12-3/TRBV12-4	TRBJ2-7	CASRQTSSNEQYF	TGTGCCAGCAGACAAACTAGTAGCAATGAGCAGTACTTC
few	TRBD1	TRBV29-1	TRBJ2-3	CSVAGQSTDTQYF	TGCAGCGTTGCGGGACAGAGCACAGATACGCAGTATTTT
few	.	TRBV4-3	TRBJ2-5	CASSQEPSGETQYF	TGCGCCAGCAGCCAAGAGCCGAGTGGAGAGACCCAGTACTTC
few	TRBD2	TRBV7-3	TRBJ2-3	CASRAGLAGTDTQYF	TGTGCCAGCAGGGCGGGACTAGCGGGCACAGATACGCAGTATTTT
.	TRBD1	TRBV27	TRBJ1-2	CASRTGTGNDYGYTF	TGTGCCAGCAGGACAGGGACAGGGAATGACTATGGCTACACCTTC
few	.	TRBV28	TRBJ2-5	CASSPTTGLGETQYF	TGTGCCAGCAGTCCAACGACAGGATTGGGAGAGACCCAGTACTTC
.	.	TRBV7-2	TRBJ2-7	CASSSVTYEQYF	TGTGCCAGCAGCTCAGTGACCTACGAGCAGTACTTC
.	.	TRBV5-1	TRBJ2-7	CASSQNRATYEQYF	TGCGCCAGCAGCCAAAACAGGGCAACCTACGAGCAGTACTTC
.	.	TRBV4-3	TRBJ2-7	CASSQDSTGVYEQYF	TGCGCCAGCAGCCAAGATAGTACGGGGGTCTACGAGCAGTACTTC
.	.	TRBV29-1	TRBJ1-5	CSVRPPNQPQHF	TGCAGCGTCAGACCACCCAATCAGCCCCAGCATTTT
.	.	TRBV4-1	TRBJ2-7	CASSQVIAEAYEQYF	TGCGCCAGCAGCCAAGTTATAGCGGAGGCCTACGAGCAGTACTTC
few	.	TRBV6-5	TRBJ2-1	CASSLYPGDAANEQFF	TGTGCCAGCAGTTTATATCCGGGAGACGCGGCGAATGAGCAGTTCTTC
.	.	TRBV9	TRBJ2-7	CASGEGGYEQYF	TGTGCCAGCGGTGAAGGGGGCTACGAGCAGTACTTC
.	.	TRBV18	TRBJ2-3	CASSPLQASTDTQYF	TGTGCCAGCTCACCACTCCAGGCTAGCACAGATACGCAGTATTTT
.	TRBD1	TRBV29-1	TRBJ2-1	CSVEEMDRLNEQFF	TGCAGCGTTGAAGAGATGGACAGGCTCAATGAGCAGTTCTTC
.	.	TRBV10-2	TRBJ2-3	CASGLSPDTQYF	TGCGCCAGCGGACTCTCCCCGGATACGCAGTATTTT
.	TRBD2	TRBV20-1	TRBJ2-3	CSARLAGLRTDTQYF	TGCAGTGCTAGGTTAGCGGGATTGCGCACAGATACGCAGTATTTT
.	.	TRBV28	TRBJ1-5	CASSLMLPNQPQHF	TGTGCCAGCAGTTTAATGCTCCCTAATCAGCCCCAGCATTTT
.	.	TRBV7-3	TRBJ2-7	CASSYGLVLRDEQYF	TGTGCCAGCAGCTATGGACTCGTATTACGGGACGAGCAGTACTTC
many	TRBD2	TRBV5-5	TRBJ2-1	CASSLSGLGNEQFF	TGTGCCAGCAGCTTGTCCGGACTAGGCAATGAGCAGTTCTTC
.	.	TRBV2	TRBJ2-5	CASSPFEGGQETQYF	TGTGCCAGCAGCCCTTTTGAAGGCGGCCAAGAGACCCAGTACTTC
few	.	TRBV27	TRBJ2-7	CASSLSSGYYSYEQYF	TGTGCCAGCAGTTTATCTTCCGGATACTACTCCTACGAGCAGTACTTC
.	.	TRBV7-3	TRBJ1-6	CASSEGTGSSYNSPLHF	TGTGCCAGCAGCGAGGGAACGGGAAGCTCCTATAATTCACCCCTCCACTTT
.	TRBD1	TRBV7-6	TRBJ1-2	CASSLGQGGAGYTF	TGTGCCAGCAGCCTCGGACAGGGAGGTGCTGGCTACACCTTC
few	TRBD2	TRBV6-2/TRBV6-3	TRBJ2-1	CASSYLAGANNEQFF	TGTGCCAGCAGTTACCTAGCGGGGGCGAACAATGAGCAGTTCTTC
.	TRBD2	TRBV4-2	TRBJ2-5	CASSQGGGLAGEETQYF	TGTGCCAGCAGCCAAGGGGGCGGACTAGCGGGAGAGGAGACCCAGTACTTC
.	.	TRBV15	TRBJ2-1	CATSRDGRRTYNEQFF	TGTGCCACCAGCAGAGATGGACGGCGGACCTACAATGAGCAGTTCTTC
once	.	TRBV3-1	TRBJ1-1	CASSEAGYVNTEAFF	TGTGCCAGCAGCGAAGCTGGGTATGTGAACACTGAAGCTTTCTTT
.	TRBD2	TRBV29-1	TRBJ2-3	CSVAAPGLAGYTDTQYF	TGCAGCGTTGCCGCACCGGGACTAGCGGGATACACAGATACGCAGTATTTT
.	.	TRBV6-1	TRBJ2-7	CASREHDNALWAYEQYF	TGTGCCAGCAGGGAACACGATAACGCCTTATGGGCCTACGAGCAGTACTTC
.	.	TRBV20-1	TRBJ2-1	CSARKAYSYNEQFF	TGCAGTGCTAGAAAGGCGTACTCCTACAATGAGCAGTTCTTC
once	.	TRBV7-9	TRBJ1-4	CASSRDPGTGHEKLFF	TGTGCCAGCAGCCGGGACCCCGGGACGGGACACGAAAAACTGTTTTTT
few	TRBD1	TRBV10-3	TRBJ2-7	CAISESAGGRNEQYF	TGTGCCATCAGTGAGTCGGCAGGGGGTAGGAACGAGCAGTACTTC
once	TRBD1	TRBV2	TRBJ2-7	CASREQGEFYEQYF	TGTGCCAGCAGGGAACAGGGGGAGTTTTACGAGCAGTACTTC
few	TRBD1	TRBV9	TRBJ2-3	CASSPRLGQGPTDTQYF	TGTGCCAGCAGCCCCCGCCTGGGACAGGGGCCCACAGATACGCAGTATTTT
.	.	TRBV4-1	TRBJ1-4	CASSQERGQSEKLFF	TGCGCCAGCAGCCAAGAGCGGGGGCAGAGCGAAAAACTGTTTTTT
few	TRBD1	TRBV7-6	TRBJ1-5	CASSPSGTGTNQPQHF	TGTGCCAGCAGCCCATCCGGGACAGGGACGAATCAGCCCCAGCATTTT
.	TRBD2	TRBV29-1	TRBJ2-3	CSPILAEAPDTQYF	TGCAGCCCGATACTAGCGGAGGCCCCAGATACGCAGTATTTT
.	TRBD1	TRBV7-2	TRBJ1-2	CASSWKGQGGYGYTF	TGTGCCAGCAGCTGGAAGGGACAGGGTGGCTATGGCTACACCTTC
.	.	TRBV7-2	TRBJ2-5	CASSLDVMGLETQYF	TGTGCCAGCAGCTTAGACGTTATGGGGCTAGAGACCCAGTACTTC
.	.	TRBV6-5	TRBJ2-7	CASSRPDDGTQYF	TGTGCCAGCAGTCGTCCAGACGACGGAACCCAGTACTTC
.	.	TRBV19	TRBJ1-1	CASTPWGNTEAFF	TGTGCCAGTACCCCTTGGGGGAACACTGAAGCTTTCTTT
.	.	TRBV21-1	TRBJ1-5	CASKFNGTGGRSNQPQHF	TGTGCTTCAAAGTTTAACGGGACAGGGGGCAGGAGCAATCAGCCCCAGCATTTT
few	.	TRBV3-1	TRBJ1-5	CASSYKPGGHQPQHF	TGTGCCAGCAGCTACAAACCCGGGGGCCATCAGCCCCAGCATTTT
few	TRBD1	TRBV7-9	TRBJ1-2	CASSPPVRGNSGYTF	TGTGCCAGCAGCCCCCCTGTCAGGGGGAATTCTGGCTACACCTTC
once	.	TRBV5-1	TRBJ1-5	CASSLGAPGNQPQHF	TGCGCCAGCAGCTTGGGAGCACCGGGCAATCAGCCCCAGCATTTT
few	.	TRBV4-1	TRBJ1-5	CASSQGRGAANQPQHF	TGCGCCAGCAGCCAAGGAAGGGGGGCGGCCAATCAGCCCCAGCATTTT
.	.	TRBV29-1	TRBJ2-3	CSLTLRLTDTQYF	TGCAGCTTGACACTAAGACTCACAGATACGCAGTATTTT
few	.	TRBV10-1	TRBJ2-2	CASSLAGNTGELFF	TGCGCCAGCAGCCTGGCGGGGAACACCGGGGAGCTGTTTTTT